These 16 T cell receptor beta chains originate from one sample sequenced in a study of blood T cells in healthy people across ages. A J-beta primer mix and a sample-barcoded 5' primer were used in a second PCR of about 7 to 12 cycles. Using its own MiXCR run on the 5' RACE reads, TCRdb lists one record per CDR3 protein. This table holds 550,000 to 750,000 distinct CDR3 sequences, 20% to 25% found once. The specimen sequenced was blood. These receptors all stem from a man in his 70s in good health.

In this sample, this clonotype turned up once. J is TRBJ2-3 and V is TRBV27, with 8 positions matching TRBD1. The V gene's germline CDR1 is MNHEY and CDR2 SMNVEV (reference sequence). J gave up 5 bases and V 5 bases, and 9 bases lay outside the gene matches. The CDR3 spans 15 residues. The CDR3 region has the DNA TGTGCCAGCAGTCAGACAGGGGTTTACGTAGATACGCAGTATTTT. Its translation: CASSQTGVYVDTQYF.

This clonotype was detected only a few times. The genes are TRBV6-6 and TRBJ1-5; weak D call: TRBD1 (6 bases). The CDR3 covers 14 residues. With 2 bases removed from V and 4 bases from J, the gap between germline ends came to 9 bases. Germline V gene sequence: CDR1 MNHNY, CDR2 SVGAGI (reference sequence). This CDR3 reads CASSYRDNNQPQHF. CDR3 coding DNA: TGTGCCAGCAGTTACAGGGACAATAATCAGCCCCAGCATTTT.

This clonotype came up a few times. The CDR3 coding sequence is TGTGCCAGCAGCGTGGTGTCTAGCGGGACAGGTGATACGCAGTATTTT. The encoded protein is CASSVVSSGTGDTQYF. V and J are TRBV9 and TRBJ2-3; a weak D match, TRBD2 (9 bases). CDR3 size: 16 residues. The V end was cut by 2 bases, the J end by 6 bases, with 19 bases between. The V gene's germline CDR1 is SGDLS and CDR2 YYNGEE.

The chain recombines TRBV20-1 with TRBJ2-7, with 8 bases fitting TRBD1. V trimming: 6 bases; J trimming: 2 bases; junction bases outside the gene matches: 6. The V gene's germline CDR1 is DFQATT and CDR2 SNEGSKA (reference sequence). This CDR3 comprises 13 residues. The CDR3 sequence is CSAWTGQAYEQYF. The CDR3 nucleotides read TGCAGTGCATGGACGGGACAGGCCTACGAGCAGTACTTC.

The chain joins TRBV24-1 to TRBJ2-1; no definite D call. Trimming took off 4 bases at V and 6 bases at J, with 9 bases between the two ends. Germline-derived CDR1 and CDR2 are KGHDR and SFDVKD. There are 13 residues in the CDR3. This CDR3 is CATSDPSTNEQFF. The CDR3 coding sequence is TGTGCCACCAGTGACCCCTCCACCAATGAGCAGTTCTTC.

This clonotype was seen a handful of times. The chain combines TRBV6-5 with TRBJ2-1, with D tentatively TRBD2 (6 bases). With 6 bases removed from V and 7 bases from J, the gap between germline ends came to 13 bases. Germline V lookup: CDR1 MNHEY, CDR2 SVGAGI. The CDR3 has 13 amino acids. The DNA for the CDR3 is TGTGCCAGCAGGGGGGTCGGGAGAAATGAGCAGTTCTTC. This encodes CASRGVGRNEQFF.

The chain uses TRBV5-1 and TRBJ1-4, with unresolved D. The CDR3 extends over 12 amino acids. Germline values: CDR1 SGHRS, CDR2 YFSETQ. Trimming pared 10 bases from V and 5 bases from J, leaving 12 bases between. CDR3 loop: CAPKPGNEKLFF. In DNA, the CDR3 is TGCGCCCCCAAGCCAGGAAATGAAAAACTGTTTTTT.

The J gene is TRBJ2-5, the V gene TRBV29-1; D perhaps matches TRBD1 (5 bases). The end of the DNA fits TRBJ2-7 better, so the J call may be wrong. CDR1 is SQVTM and CDR2 is ANQGSEA in the germline V gene. The CDR3 totals 12 residues. CDR3 sequence reads: CSVWTNSYEQYF. The DNA for the CDR3 is TGCAGCGTTTGGACAAACTCCTACGAGCAGTACTTC.

This chain joins TRBV6-6 and TRBJ2-5; D uncertain. Germline V lookup: CDR1 MNHNY, CDR2 SVGAGI (reference sequence). CDR3 size: 10 residues. The V and J ends lost 7 bases and 5 bases respectively, with 5 bases between them. Written as DNA, the CDR3 is TGTGCCAGCAATGATGAGACCCAGTACTTC. This encodes CASNDETQYF.

This clonotype occurred a few times. The chain carries TRBV5-5 and TRBJ2-7, with 7 bases fitting TRBD1. Trimming took 0 bases from V and 3 from J; bases not matched to a gene: 6. Germline assignment: CDR1 SGHKS and CDR2 YYEKEE (reference sequence). The CDR3 is 15 residues long. CDR3 in amino acids: CASSLDRTGYYEQYF. CDR3 in DNA: TGTGCCAGCAGCTTGGATCGGACAGGTTACTACGAGCAGTACTTC.

This clonotype was counted a few times. This sequence joins TRBV6-5 and TRBJ1-5; weak D call: TRBD1 (6 bases). Germline V gene sequence: CDR1 MNHEY, CDR2 SVGAGI. The CDR3 extends over 13 amino acids. Trimming pared 6 bases from V and 3 bases from J, leaving 9 bases between. CDR3 DNA sequence: TGTGCCAGCAGAAGGGGGAACAATCAGCCCCAGCATTTT. Amino acids: CASRRGNNQPQHF.

The V call is TRBV29-1, the J call TRBJ1-1, with 7 nucleotides matching TRBD1. The germline CDR1 and CDR2 sequences are SQVTM and ANQGSEA. Germline trimming cut 6 bases from V and 4 bases from J; bases unmatched to any gene: 11. The length of the CDR3 is 14 residues. This chain's CDR3 is CSVTVQGIITEAFF. DNA of the CDR3: TGCAGCGTAACAGTACAGGGGATAATCACTGAAGCTTTCTTT.

In this sample, this clonotype turned up a few times. The chain's CDR3 is CASSSPRTGNEQYF. The CDR3 coding sequence is TGTGCCAGCAGCTCCCCTCGGACAGGGAACGAGCAGTACTTC. This chain connects TRBV11-2 to TRBJ2-7, with 8 nucleotides matching TRBD1. V lost 4 bases, J lost 5 bases, and 7 bases stayed unmatched. Germline loops: CDR1 SGHAT, CDR2 FQNNGV. CDR3 length: 14 amino acids. Filled out from reference TRBV11-2 and TRBJ2-7, the complete variable domain reads EAGVAQSPRYKIIEKRQSVAFWCNPISGHATLYWYQQILGQGPKLLIQFQNNGVVDDSQLPKDRFSAERLKGVDSTLKIQPAKLEDSAVYLCASSSPRTGNEQYFGPGTRLTVT.

This clonotype came up a few times. The chain couples TRBV11-2 to TRBJ1-1; possibly TRBD1 for D (6 bases). In germline, CDR1 is SGHAT, CDR2 FQNNGV. CDR3 size: 15 residues. V was pared by 4 bases and J by 5 bases, with 17 bases between. CDR3 DNA: TGTGCCAGCAGCTACGGGGGGGGGCTGGGGACTGAAGCTTTCTTT. The encoded protein is CASSYGGGLGTEAFF.

This clonotype was picked up a small number of times. V is TRBV18 and J is TRBJ2-3; D not certain. This CDR3 comprises 14 residues. Germline V gene lookup returns CDR1 KGHSH and CDR2 LQKENI. With 1 base removed from V and 3 bases from J, the gap between germline ends came to 8 bases. The CDR3 DNA is TGTGCCAGCTCACCACGGCAGGCTACAGATACGCAGTATTTT. Protein: CASSPRQATDTQYF.

This chain links TRBV29-1 with TRBJ1-1; unclear D gene. Trimming removed 3 bases at V and 5 bases at J, with 13 bases between. Germline loops: CDR1 SQVTM, CDR2 ANQGSEA. CDR3 size: 13 residues. Here the CDR3 reads CSVEVRWGTEAFF. CDR3 coding DNA: TGCAGCGTTGAGGTCAGGTGGGGAACTGAAGCTTTCTTT.